Below, 2 T cell receptor beta chains from the same sample are listed, as sequenced in a study of blood T cell repertoires in COVID-19. Sequenced by immunoSEQ multiplex PCR; TCRdb stores in-frame clones only, minus some. The table records some 19,000 clones, roughly 89% of them present only once. The sequencing input was peripheral blood. All receptors come from a man between 60 and 75 years old with active COVID-19.

This clone was counted a few times. The V gene is TRBV11-3, the J gene TRBJ2-4; D is unclear. V lost 3 bases, J lost 8 bases, and 11 bases lay in between. Per the germline V gene, CDR1 is SGHNT and CDR2 is YENEEA. The CDR3 has 13 residues. CDR3 region: CASSFSVVDIQYF. CDR3 DNA sequence: TGTGCCAGCAGCTTCTCGGTGGTAGACATTCAGTACTTC.

This chain joins TRBV7-2 and TRBJ1-2; 9 nucleotides line up with TRBD1. This CDR3 comprises 15 residues. Unmatched junction bases numbered 7, after V lost 4 bases and J lost 4 bases. Germline CDR1 and CDR2: SGHTA and FQGNSA. The CDR3 loop is CASSSRQGVPYGYTF. The CDR3 DNA sequence: TGTGCCAGCAGCTCCAGACAGGGGGTGCCCTATGGCTACACCTTC. The full variable domain, rest sourced from reference TRBV7-2 and TRBJ1-2, is GAGVSQSPSNKVTEKGKDVELRCDPISGHTALYWYRQSLGQGLEFLIYFQGNSAPDKSGLPSDRFSAERTGGSVSTLTIQRTQQEDSAVYLCASSSRQGVPYGYTFGSGTRLTVV.